The 19 T cell receptor beta chains below all came from one sample that was sequenced in a study of blood T cell repertoires in COVID-19. Clones were read by immunoSEQ multiplex PCR, and TCRdb kept only the in-frame ones, dropping some. The sample shows 290,000 or so clones, more than 85% of them seen only once. Sequencing was done on a sample of peripheral blood. These receptors came from a woman in her twenties or thirties with COVID-19, enrolled during active disease.

The chain recombines TRBV6-6 with TRBJ1-5; D might be TRBD1 (6 bases). The CDR3 covers 15 residues. Germline CDR1 reads MNHNY; CDR2 reads SVGAGI (reference sequence). The V gene lost 6 bases and the J gene lost 3 bases, with 15 bases spanning the gap. The CDR3 coding sequence is TGTGCCAGCAGGCGCGACAGGACGTCCAATCAGCCCCAGCATTTT. Its protein is CASRRDRTSNQPQHF.

The V gene is TRBV2, the J gene TRBJ1-4; the D gene is possibly TRBD1 (5 bases). Germline V CDR1 and CDR2: SNHLY, FYNNEI. This CDR3 comprises 14 residues. V was pared by 7 bases and J by 8 bases, with 17 bases between. CDR3 nucleotide sequence: TGTGCCAGCATTAAGGGCAGGGAGGGGGAAAAACTGTTTTTT. This encodes CASIKGREGEKLFF.

The chain has TRBV19 and TRBJ1-5; 10 positions match TRBD1. Per the germline V gene, CDR1 is LNHDA and CDR2 is SQIVND (reference sequence). Trimming cost V 10 bases and J 5 bases; bases outside gene matches: 17. This CDR3 has 17 residues. The CDR3 nucleotides are TGTGCCACTTCCAACCACCGGACAGGGGGTGGTCATCAGCCCCAGCATTTT. Encoded protein: CATSNHRTGGGHQPQHF.

CDR3 coding DNA: TGTGCCAGCAGCCAATATGAGGACAGGGGGAATGGCTACACCTTC. The encoded protein is CASSQYEDRGNGYTF. The rearrangement joins TRBV3-1 (or the pseudogene TRBV3-2) to TRBJ1-2; 10 bases are shared with TRBD1. The CDR3 length is 15 residues. Per germline, CDR1 LGHDT and CDR2 YNNKEL (reference sequence). The V segment lost 2 bases and the J segment 6 bases; nucleotides outside the gene matches: 6.

The V gene is TRBV30, the J gene TRBJ1-2, with 8 bases that match TRBD1. V lost 5 bases, J lost 7 bases, and 9 bases stayed unmatched. Germline V gene sequence: CDR1 GTSNPN, CDR2 SVGIG (reference sequence). The CDR3 loop spans 13 amino acids. For the CDR3, the DNA is TGTGCCTGGTCTCTCAGGGGGCAGGCTGGCTACACCTTC. It encodes CAWSLRGQAGYTF.

The V gene is TRBV19, the J gene TRBJ2-7, with 9 nucleotides matching TRBD2. J lost 0 bases, V lost 3 bases, and 6 bases had no gene match. The CDR3 is 16 residues long. The germline V gene encodes CDR1 LNHDA and CDR2 SQIVND (reference sequence). CDR3 sequence: CASSIRASGTSYEQYF. The CDR3 DNA reads TGTGCCAGTAGTATTCGGGCTAGCGGGACCTCCTACGAGCAGTACTTC.

This clone was recorded once. This sequence joins TRBV7-9 and TRBJ1-4; 10 bases align to TRBD1. CDR3 size: 17 residues. CDR1 and CDR2 (germline): SEHNR, FQNEAQ (reference sequence). V lost 5 bases to trimming and J lost 5 bases; unmatched junction nucleotides: 11. The CDR3 sequence is CASSLRRQGAGNEKLFF. The CDR3 bases are TGTGCCAGCAGCCTTCGTCGACAGGGGGCCGGGAATGAAAAACTGTTTTTT.

V gene TRBV27 combines with J gene TRBJ2-5, with a tentative D call TRBD2 (6 bases). The CDR3 covers 15 residues. Trimming stripped 2 bases from V and 5 bases from J, with 15 bases between. Germline V gene sequence: CDR1 MNHEY, CDR2 SMNVEV (reference sequence). Here the CDR3 DNA reads TGTGCCAGCAGTTTAAGTAGCGGTGAAGAGGAGACCCAGTACTTC. Protein product: CASSLSSGEEETQYF.

Regarding this clone: Germline is not matched at one junction end, which may reflect a read error. This chain uses TRBV10-1 with TRBJ2-4; D possibly corresponds to TRBD1 (6 bases). CDR1 and CDR2 from the germline V gene are WNHNN and SYGVQD (reference sequence). The CDR3 sequence is 13 residues long. The chain's CDR3 is CASSESVLGGRHF. As DNA, the CDR3 is TGCGCCAGCAGTGAGTCGGTTTTAGGGGGTCGGCACTTC.

This clone was recorded only once. The J gene is TRBJ2-2, the V gene TRBV18; 7 bases map to TRBD1. The CDR3 length is 15 residues. J gave up 4 bases and V 1 base, and 3 bases lay outside the gene matches. Germline values: CDR1 KGHSH, CDR2 LQKENI. CDR3 residues: CASSPHGTATGELFF. The CDR3 DNA reads as TGTGCCAGCTCACCACATGGGACAGCCACCGGGGAGCTGTTTTTT.

This rearrangement joins TRBV4-1 to TRBJ1-1; D uncertain. This CDR3 contains 15 residues. Trimming cost V 4 bases and J 4 bases, with 16 bases left between them. Per germline, CDR1 MGHRA and CDR2 YSYEKL. The CDR3: CASSPNMGHVTEAFF. CDR3 coding DNA: TGCGCCAGCAGCCCGAACATGGGCCATGTCACTGAAGCTTTCTTT.

The rearrangement uses TRBV9 and TRBJ2-2; the match to TRBD1 covers 10 bases. Germline lookup yields CDR1 SGDLS and CDR2 YYNGEE. Trimming removed 4 bases from V and 5 bases from J; junction bases left unmatched: 8. The CDR3 is made up of 16 amino acids. The CDR3 sequence is CASSSRDRGTTGELFF. CDR3 coding DNA: TGTGCCAGCAGCTCCCGGGACAGGGGTACGACCGGGGAGCTGTTTTTT.

This rearrangement joins TRBV7-9 to TRBJ1-1, with D possibly matching TRBD1 (6 bases). CDR1 SEHNR and CDR2 FQNEAQ come from the germline V gene (reference sequence). There are 12 residues in the CDR3. The V end lost 5 bases, the J end lost 11 bases, and 15 bases lay between the germline ends. The CDR3: CASSPSQGLAFF. CDR3 sequence (DNA): TGTGCCAGCAGCCCATCTCAGGGGCTGGCTTTCTTT.

The chain recombines TRBV6-4 with TRBJ2-7; TRBD1 aligns across 7 bases. The CDR3 totals 13 residues. The V gene's germline CDR1 is MRHNA and CDR2 SNTAGT. V shed 2 bases and J 3 bases; nucleotides not matched to a gene: 1. CDR3 nucleotides: TGTGCCAGCAGTGACAGGGGGCTCTACGAGCAGTACTTC. Protein: CASSDRGLYEQYF.

This clone was detected only once. The CDR3 DNA is TGTGCCAGCAGTGAGCCGGGACAGGGGGTGGGCACTGAAGCTTTCTTT. This encodes CASSEPGQGVGTEAFF. The chain employs TRBV6-1 and TRBJ1-1, with 11 bases matching TRBD1. CDR1 is MNHNS, CDR2 SASEGT, per germline. V gave up 3 bases and J gave up 4 bases; unmatched junction bases: 7. This CDR3 is built from 16 residues.

This clone was observed once. V and J are TRBV4-1 and TRBJ1-2; 9 nucleotides line up with TRBD1. The CDR3 covers 14 residues. V was pared by 4 bases and J by 6 bases, with 6 bases of the junction left unmatched. Germline-derived CDR1 and CDR2 are MGHRA and YSYEKL. CDR3 coding DNA: TGCGCCAGCAGCCCCACAGGGGGCAGGAATGGCTACACCTTC. Translation: CASSPTGGRNGYTF.

The chain combines TRBV6-4 with TRBJ1-2; the D gene is possibly TRBD1 (6 bases). The CDR3 loop spans 12 amino acids. V was clipped by 2 bases and J by 8 bases, with 9 bases between them. In germline, CDR1 is MRHNA, CDR2 SNTAGT. The CDR3 DNA sequence: TGTGCCAGCAGTGACACCGGGACAGGCTACACCTTC. Its protein product is CASSDTGTGYTF.

The rearrangement uses TRBV10-1 and TRBJ2-7; 8 positions agree with TRBD1. The CDR3 totals 15 residues. Per the germline V gene, CDR1 is WNHNN and CDR2 is SYGVQD (reference sequence). Trimming took 8 bases from V and 5 from J; bases not matched to a gene: 14. In nucleotides, the CDR3 is TGCGCCAGCTCCGAGTATGGCCAGGGGGCGAACGAGCAGTACTTC. Residues: CASSEYGQGANEQYF.

This chain uses TRBV7-8 with TRBJ1-2; D possibly corresponds to TRBD1 (5 bases). This CDR3 contains 14 residues. V lost 2 bases and J 4 bases, leaving 11 bases between the germline ends. CDR1 is SGHVS and CDR2 is FQNEAQ in the germline V gene. CDR3 bases: TGTGCCAGCAGCTTACGACAGTTAGGCTATGGCTACACCTTC. As protein: CASSLRQLGYGYTF. Full variable domain (missing parts from reference TRBV7-8 and TRBJ1-2): GAGVSQSPRYKVAKRGQDVALRCDPISGHVSLFWYQQALGQGPEFLTYFQNEAQLDKSGLPSDRFFAERPEGSVSTLKIQRTQQEDSAVYLCASSLRQLGYGYTFGSGTRLTVV.